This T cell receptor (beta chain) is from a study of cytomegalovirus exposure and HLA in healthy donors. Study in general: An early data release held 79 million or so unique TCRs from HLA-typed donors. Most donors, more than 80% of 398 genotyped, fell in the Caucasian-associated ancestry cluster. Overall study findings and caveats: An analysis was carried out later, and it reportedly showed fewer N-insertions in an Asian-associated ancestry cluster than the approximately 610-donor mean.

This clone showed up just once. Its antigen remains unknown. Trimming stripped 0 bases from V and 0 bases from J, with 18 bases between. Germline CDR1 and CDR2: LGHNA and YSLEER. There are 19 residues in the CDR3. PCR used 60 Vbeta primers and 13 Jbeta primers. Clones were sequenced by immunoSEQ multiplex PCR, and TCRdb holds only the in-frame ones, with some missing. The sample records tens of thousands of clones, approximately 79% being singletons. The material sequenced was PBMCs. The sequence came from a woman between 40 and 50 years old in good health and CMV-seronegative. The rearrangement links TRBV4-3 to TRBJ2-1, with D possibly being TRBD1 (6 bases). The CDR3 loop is CASSQDNRLGQSSYNEQFF. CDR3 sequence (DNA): TGCGCCAGCAGCCAAGATAATCGTCTTGGACAGAGCTCCTACAATGAGCAGTTCTTC.